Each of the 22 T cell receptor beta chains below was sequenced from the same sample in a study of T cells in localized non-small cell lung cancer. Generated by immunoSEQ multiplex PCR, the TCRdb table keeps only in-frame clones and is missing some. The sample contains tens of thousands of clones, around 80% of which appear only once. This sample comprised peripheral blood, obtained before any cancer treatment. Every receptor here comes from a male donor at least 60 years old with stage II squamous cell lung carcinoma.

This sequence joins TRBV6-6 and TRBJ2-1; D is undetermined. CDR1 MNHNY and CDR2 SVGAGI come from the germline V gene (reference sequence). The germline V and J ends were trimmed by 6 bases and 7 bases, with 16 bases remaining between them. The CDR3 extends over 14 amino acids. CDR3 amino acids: CASSFLGAQNEQFF. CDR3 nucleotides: TGTGCCAGCAGCTTCCTAGGAGCCCAGAATGAGCAGTTCTTC.

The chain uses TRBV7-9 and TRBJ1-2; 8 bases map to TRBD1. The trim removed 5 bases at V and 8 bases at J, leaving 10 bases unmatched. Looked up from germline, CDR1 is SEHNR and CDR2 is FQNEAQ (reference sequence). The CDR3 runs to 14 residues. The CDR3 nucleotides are TGTGCCAGCAGCGCTCGACAGGGGCCGGTGGGCTACACCTTC. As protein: CASSARQGPVGYTF. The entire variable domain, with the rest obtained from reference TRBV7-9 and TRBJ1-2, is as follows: DTGVSQNPRHKITKRGQNVTFRCDPISEHNRLYWYRQTLGQGPEFLTYFQNEAQLEKSRLLSDRFSAERPKGSFSTLEIQRTEQGDSAMYLCASSARQGPVGYTFGSGTRLTVV.

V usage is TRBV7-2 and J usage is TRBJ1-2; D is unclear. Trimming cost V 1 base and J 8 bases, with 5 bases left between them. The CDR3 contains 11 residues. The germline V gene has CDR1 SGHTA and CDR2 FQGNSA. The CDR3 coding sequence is TGTGCCAGCAGCTTAGTAAGGGGCTACACCTTC. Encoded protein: CASSLVRGYTF.

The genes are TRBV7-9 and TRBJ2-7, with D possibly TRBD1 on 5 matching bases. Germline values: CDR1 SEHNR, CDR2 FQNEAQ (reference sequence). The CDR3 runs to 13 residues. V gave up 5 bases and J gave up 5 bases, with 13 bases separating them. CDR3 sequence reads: CASSLGGADEQYF. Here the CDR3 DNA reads TGTGCCAGCAGCCTCGGTGGGGCGGACGAGCAGTACTTC.

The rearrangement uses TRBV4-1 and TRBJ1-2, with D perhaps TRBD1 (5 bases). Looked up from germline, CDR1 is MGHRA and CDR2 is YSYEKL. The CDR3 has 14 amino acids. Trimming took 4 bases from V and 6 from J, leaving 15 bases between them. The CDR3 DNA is TGCGCCAGCAGCCCCCTAGGGGAAGGGGATGGCTACACCTTC. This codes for CASSPLGEGDGYTF.

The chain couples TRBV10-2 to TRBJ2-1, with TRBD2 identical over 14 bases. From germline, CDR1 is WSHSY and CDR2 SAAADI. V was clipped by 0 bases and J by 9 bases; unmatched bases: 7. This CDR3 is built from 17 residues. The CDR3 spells CASSESFFGLAGGEQFF. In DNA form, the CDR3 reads TGCGCCAGCAGTGAGTCGTTTTTCGGACTAGCGGGAGGTGAGCAGTTCTTC.

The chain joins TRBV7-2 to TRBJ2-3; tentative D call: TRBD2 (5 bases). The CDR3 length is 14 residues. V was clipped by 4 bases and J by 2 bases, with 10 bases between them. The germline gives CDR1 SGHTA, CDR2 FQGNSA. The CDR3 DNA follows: TGTGCCAGCAGCTCTCCGGGGATCACAGATACGCAGTATTTT. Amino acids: CASSSPGITDTQYF.

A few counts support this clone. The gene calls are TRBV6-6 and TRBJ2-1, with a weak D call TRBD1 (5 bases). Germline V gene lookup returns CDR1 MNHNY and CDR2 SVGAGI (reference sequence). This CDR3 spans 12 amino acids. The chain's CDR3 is CATAGRYNEQFF. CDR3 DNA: TGTGCTACAGCAGGGCGGTACAATGAGCAGTTCTTC.

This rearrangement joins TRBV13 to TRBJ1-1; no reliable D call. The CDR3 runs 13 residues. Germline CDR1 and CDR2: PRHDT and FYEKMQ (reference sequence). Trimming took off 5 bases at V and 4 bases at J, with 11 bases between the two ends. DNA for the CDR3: TGTGCCAGCAGCGAACGGGGAGGCACTGAAGCTTTCTTT. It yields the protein CASSERGGTEAFF.

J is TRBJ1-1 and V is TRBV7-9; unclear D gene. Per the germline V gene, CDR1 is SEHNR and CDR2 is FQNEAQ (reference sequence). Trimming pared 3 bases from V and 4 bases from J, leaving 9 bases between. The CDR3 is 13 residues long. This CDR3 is CASSFQELTEAFF. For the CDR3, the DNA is TGTGCCAGCAGCTTCCAAGAACTCACTGAAGCTTTCTTT.

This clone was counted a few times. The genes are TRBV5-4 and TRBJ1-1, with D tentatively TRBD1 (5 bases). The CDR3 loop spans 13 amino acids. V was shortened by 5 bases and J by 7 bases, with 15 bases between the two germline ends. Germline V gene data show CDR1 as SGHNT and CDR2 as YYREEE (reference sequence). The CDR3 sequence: CASSSPVGGEAFF. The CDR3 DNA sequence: TGTGCCAGCAGTTCTCCTGTCGGGGGTGAAGCTTTCTTT. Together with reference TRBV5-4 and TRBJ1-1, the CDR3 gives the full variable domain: ETGVTQSPTHLIKTRGQQVTLRCSSQSGHNTVSWYQQALGQGPQFIFQYYREEENGRGNFPPRFSGLQFPNYSSELNVNALELDDSALYLCASSSPVGGEAFFGQGTRLTVV.

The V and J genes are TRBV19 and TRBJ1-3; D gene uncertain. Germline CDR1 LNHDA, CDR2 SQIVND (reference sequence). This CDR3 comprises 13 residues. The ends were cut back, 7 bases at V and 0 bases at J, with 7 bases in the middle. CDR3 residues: CASIELSGNTIYF. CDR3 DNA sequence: TGTGCCAGTATTGAACTCTCTGGAAACACCATATATTTT.

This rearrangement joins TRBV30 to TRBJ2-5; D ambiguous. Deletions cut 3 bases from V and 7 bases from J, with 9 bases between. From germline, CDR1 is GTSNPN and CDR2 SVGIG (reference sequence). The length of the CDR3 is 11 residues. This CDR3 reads CAWSPLRTQYF. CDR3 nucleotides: TGTGCCTGGAGCCCCCTCAGGACCCAGTACTTC.

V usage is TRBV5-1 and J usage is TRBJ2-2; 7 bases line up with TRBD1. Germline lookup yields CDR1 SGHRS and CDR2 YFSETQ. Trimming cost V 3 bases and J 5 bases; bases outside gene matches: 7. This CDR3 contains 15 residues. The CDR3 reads CASSSPETGTGELFF. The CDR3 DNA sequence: TGCGCCAGCAGCTCGCCCGAGACAGGGACCGGGGAGCTGTTTTTT. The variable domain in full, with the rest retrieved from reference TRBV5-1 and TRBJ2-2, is KAGVTQTPRYLIKTRGQQVTLSCSPISGHRSVSWYQQTPGQGLQFLFEYFSETQRNKGNFPGRFSGRQFSNSRSEMNVSTLELGDSALYLCASSSPETGTGELFFGEGSRLTVL.

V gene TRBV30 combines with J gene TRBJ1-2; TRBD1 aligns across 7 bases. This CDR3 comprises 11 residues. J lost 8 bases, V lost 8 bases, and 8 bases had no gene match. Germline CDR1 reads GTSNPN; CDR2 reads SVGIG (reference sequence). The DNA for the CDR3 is TGTGCCCTACTTCAGGGGGGCGGCTACACCTTC. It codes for CALLQGGGYTF.

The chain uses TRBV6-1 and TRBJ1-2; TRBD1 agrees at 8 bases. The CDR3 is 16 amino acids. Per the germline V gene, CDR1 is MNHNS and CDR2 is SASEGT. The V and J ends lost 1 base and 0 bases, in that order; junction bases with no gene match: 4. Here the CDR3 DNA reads TGTGCCAGCAGTGAAGGACGACAGGGGTCTAACTATGGCTACACCTTC. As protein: CASSEGRQGSNYGYTF.

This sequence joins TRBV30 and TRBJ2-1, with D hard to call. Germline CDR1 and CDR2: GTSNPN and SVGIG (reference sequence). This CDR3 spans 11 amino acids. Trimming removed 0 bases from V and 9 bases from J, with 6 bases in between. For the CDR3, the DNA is TGTGCCTGGAGTGTACGGGCTGAGCAGTTCTTC. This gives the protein CAWSVRAEQFF.

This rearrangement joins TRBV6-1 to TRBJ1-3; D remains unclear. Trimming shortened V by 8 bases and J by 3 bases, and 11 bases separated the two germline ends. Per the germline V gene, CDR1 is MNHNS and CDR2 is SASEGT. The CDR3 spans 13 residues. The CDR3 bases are TGTGCCAGCGAGGAGGGCTTTGGAAACACCATATATTTT. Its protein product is CASEEGFGNTIYF.

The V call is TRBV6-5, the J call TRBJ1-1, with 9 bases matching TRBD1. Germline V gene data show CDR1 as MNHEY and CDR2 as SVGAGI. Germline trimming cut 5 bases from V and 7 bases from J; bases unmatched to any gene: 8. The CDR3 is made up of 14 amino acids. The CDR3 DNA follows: TGTGCCAGCAGTCTCAGGACAGGGGTAAATGAAGCTTTCTTT. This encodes CASSLRTGVNEAFF.

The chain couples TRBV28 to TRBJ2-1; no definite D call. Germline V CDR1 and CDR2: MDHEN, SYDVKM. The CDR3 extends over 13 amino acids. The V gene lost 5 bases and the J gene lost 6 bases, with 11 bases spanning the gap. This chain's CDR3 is CASSPLGRNEQFF. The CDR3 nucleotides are TGTGCCAGCAGTCCTCTCGGCCGCAATGAGCAGTTCTTC.

DNA of the CDR3: TGTGCCAGCAGCTCCGACAGGGCGGGATGGGGCTACACCTTC. Translating it yields CASSSDRAGWGYTF. The rearrangement links TRBV7-9 to TRBJ1-2; 7 bases fit TRBD1. Trimming at V came to 4 bases and at J to 8 bases, leaving 10 bases not matched to a gene. Per germline, CDR1 SEHNR and CDR2 FQNEAQ (reference sequence). The CDR3 loop spans 14 amino acids.

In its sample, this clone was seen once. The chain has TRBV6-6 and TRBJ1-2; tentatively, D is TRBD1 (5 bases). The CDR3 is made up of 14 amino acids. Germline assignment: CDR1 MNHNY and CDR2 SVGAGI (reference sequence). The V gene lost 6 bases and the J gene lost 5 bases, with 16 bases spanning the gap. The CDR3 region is CASSQYSGQYGYTF. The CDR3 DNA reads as TGTGCCAGCAGCCAGTACTCAGGGCAGTATGGCTACACCTTC.